This T cell receptor beta chain was sequenced during a study of blood T cell repertoires in COVID-19. Study-level background: Specimens from acute and convalescent COVID-19 originated in the United States, Italy and Spain. PBMCs, B-cell-depleted T cells, or T cells were the source of the cDNA or gDNA that made up the material.

Authors' methods: Nucleated cell counts were estimated from reference gene primer amplification. The repertoire was sequenced with immunoSEQ multiplex PCR; TCRdb's copy has only in-frame clones and lacks some. D and trimming were read from the DNA, whereas the V and J calls and clone size are those reported in that table. The sample shows 70,000 to 95,000 clones, around 81% of them seen only once. The CDR3 length is 16 residues. CDR1 is MDHEN, CDR2 SYDVKM, per germline. V was pared by 3 bases and J by 5 bases, with 5 bases of the junction left unmatched. V gene TRBV28 combines with J gene TRBJ2-1; 12 bases are a match to TRBD1. Sequencing was done on a sample of peripheral blood. The source is a man at least 80 years old with active or convalescent COVID-19. CDR3 protein: CASSFGTGGVNNEQFF. CDR3 in DNA: TGTGCCAGCAGTTTCGGGACAGGGGGCGTGAACAATGAGCAGTTCTTC.